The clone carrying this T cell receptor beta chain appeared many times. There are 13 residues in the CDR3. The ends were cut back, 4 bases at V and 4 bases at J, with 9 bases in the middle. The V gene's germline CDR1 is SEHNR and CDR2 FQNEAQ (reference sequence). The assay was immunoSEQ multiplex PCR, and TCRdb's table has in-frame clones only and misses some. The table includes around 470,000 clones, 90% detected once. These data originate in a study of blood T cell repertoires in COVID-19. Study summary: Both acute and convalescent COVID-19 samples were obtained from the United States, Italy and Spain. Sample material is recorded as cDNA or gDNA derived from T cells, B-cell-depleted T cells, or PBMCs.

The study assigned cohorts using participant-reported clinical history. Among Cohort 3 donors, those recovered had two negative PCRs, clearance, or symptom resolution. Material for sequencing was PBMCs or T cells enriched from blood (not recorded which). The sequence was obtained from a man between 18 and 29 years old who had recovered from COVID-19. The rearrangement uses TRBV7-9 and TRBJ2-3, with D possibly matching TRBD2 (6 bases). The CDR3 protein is CASSWEASDTQYF. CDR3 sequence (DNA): TGTGCCAGCAGCTGGGAGGCCTCAGATACGCAGTATTTT.